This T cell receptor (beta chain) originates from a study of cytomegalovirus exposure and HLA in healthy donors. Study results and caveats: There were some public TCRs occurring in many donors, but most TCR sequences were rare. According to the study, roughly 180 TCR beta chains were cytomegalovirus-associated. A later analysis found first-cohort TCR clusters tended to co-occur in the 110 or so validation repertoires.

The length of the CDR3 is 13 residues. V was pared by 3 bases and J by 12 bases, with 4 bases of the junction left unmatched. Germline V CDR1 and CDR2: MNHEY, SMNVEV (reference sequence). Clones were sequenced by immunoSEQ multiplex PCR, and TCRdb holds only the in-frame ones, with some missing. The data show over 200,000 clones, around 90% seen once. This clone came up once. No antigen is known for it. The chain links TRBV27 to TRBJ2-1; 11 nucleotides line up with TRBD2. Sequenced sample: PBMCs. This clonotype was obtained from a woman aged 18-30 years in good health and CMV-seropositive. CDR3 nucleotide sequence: TGTGCCAGCAGTTTCGGACTAGCGGGTGGGCAGTTCTTC. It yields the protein CASSFGLAGGQFF.